Shown below are 27 T cell receptor beta chains from a single sample sequenced in a study of T cell responses to AZD1222 COVID-19 vaccine. Data came from immunoSEQ multiplex PCR; TCRdb stores just in-frame clones and leaves some out. This repertoire shows around 120,000 clones, about nine tenths found once; its top ten account for almost 4.5%. The source was peripheral blood, collected on day 0 of AZD1222 vaccination. The receptors originated from an adult in good health.

The chain links TRBV15 to TRBJ1-5; weak D call: TRBD1 (5 bases). The CDR3 is made up of 15 amino acids. Germline CDR1 reads LNHNV; CDR2 reads YYDKDF (reference sequence). V was pared by 0 bases and J by 2 bases, with 8 bases between. The DNA for the CDR3 is TGTGCCACCAGCAGAGAATTGGGGGGCAATCAGCCCCAGCATTTT. Translation gives CATSRELGGNQPQHF.

This chain joins TRBV28 and TRBJ2-7, with TRBD2 as a possible D gene (6 bases). Per germline, CDR1 MDHEN and CDR2 SYDVKM. V was cut by 10 bases and J by 2 bases, with 18 bases left in between. The CDR3 length is 14 residues. Here the CDR3 DNA reads TGTGCCACCCAGCGGGCCGGCGGGGCCTACGAGCAGTACTTC. Amino acids: CATQRAGGAYEQYF.

This clone was picked up a small number of times. J is TRBJ2-7 and V is TRBV27; unclear D gene. The V and J ends lost 3 bases and 1 base respectively, with 13 bases between them. Germline CDR1 reads MNHEY; CDR2 reads SMNVEV (reference sequence). This CDR3 has 15 amino acids. This CDR3 is CASSLTRVTSYEQYF. As DNA, the CDR3 is TGTGCCAGCAGTTTGACCAGAGTGACTTCCTACGAGCAGTACTTC.

This sequence joins TRBV27 and TRBJ2-7; no clear D gene. V lost 5 bases and J 7 bases, leaving 15 bases between the germline ends. Germline V lookup: CDR1 MNHEY, CDR2 SMNVEV (reference sequence). The CDR3 runs to 13 residues. As DNA, the CDR3 is TGTGCCAGCAGTCCCGGCCCTTTGTGGGAGCAGTACTTC. This translates into CASSPGPLWEQYF.

This clone occurred once. V and J are TRBV11-2 and TRBJ2-3; TRBD1 matches at 8 bases. The V gene's germline CDR1 is SGHAT and CDR2 FQNNGV. V lost 4 bases, J lost 4 bases, and 10 bases stayed unmatched. The CDR3 has 16 residues. The CDR3 DNA reads TGTGCCAGCAGCTACCGGACAGGGACCGTTCCAGATACGCAGTATTTT. As protein: CASSYRTGTVPDTQYF.

This clone has more than one count but fewer than ten. This sequence joins TRBV2 and TRBJ1-4; D is unresolved. The CDR3 runs to 11 residues. Deletions cut 2 bases from V and 8 bases from J, with 3 bases between. The germline V gene encodes CDR1 SNHLY and CDR2 FYNNEI. DNA of the CDR3: TGTGCCAGCAGTGAAACGGAAAAACTGTTTTTT. Translation gives CASSETEKLFF.

The chain couples TRBV28 to TRBJ1-1; D possibly corresponds to TRBD1 (5 bases). Trimming removed 6 bases at V and 0 bases at J, with 11 bases between. This CDR3 has 14 residues. CDR1 and CDR2 from the germline V gene are MDHEN and SYDVKM. The CDR3 is CASRKRGLNTEAFF. The CDR3 coding sequence is TGTGCCAGCAGGAAAAGGGGCCTGAACACTGAAGCTTTCTTT.

The chain has TRBV30 and TRBJ1-6; TRBD1 matches 7 bases. V lost 2 bases and J lost 5; bases outside the gene matches: 3. Germline assignment: CDR1 GTSNPN and CDR2 SVGIG (reference sequence). The CDR3 covers 14 residues. CDR3 protein: CAWSSGQDNSPLHF. The CDR3 DNA reads TGTGCCTGGAGTTCCGGACAGGATAATTCACCCCTCCACTTT.

As DNA, the CDR3 is TGTGCCAGCACTAGACAGCAACTAGCCAAAAACATTCAGTACTTC. This sequence encodes CASTRQQLAKNIQYF. The chain couples TRBV27 to TRBJ2-4, with D possibly TRBD1 on 5 matching bases. CDR1 is MNHEY, CDR2 SMNVEV, per germline (reference sequence). Trimming removed 7 bases from V and 0 bases from J, with 13 bases in between. The CDR3 covers 15 residues.

The gene calls are TRBV30 and TRBJ2-2; D remains unclear. V was pared by 4 bases and J by 6 bases, with 6 bases between. Germline CDR1 GTSNPN, CDR2 SVGIG (reference sequence). The CDR3 is 11 residues long. The CDR3 protein is CAWTLAGELFF. In nucleotides, the CDR3 is TGTGCCTGGACGTTGGCCGGGGAGCTGTTTTTT.

The rearrangement links TRBV11-3 to TRBJ2-7; D possibly corresponds to TRBD1 (6 bases). V was pared by 1 base and J by 4 bases, with 11 bases between. Germline-derived CDR1 and CDR2 are SGHNT and YENEEA. The CDR3 sequence is 14 residues long. In DNA, the CDR3 is TGTGCCAGCAGCTTAGCAGCCCAGGGGTACGAGCAGTACTTC. Protein: CASSLAAQGYEQYF.

The rearrangement uses TRBV4-2 and TRBJ1-4; a weak D match, TRBD1 (5 bases). Germline CDR1 LGHNA, CDR2 YNFKEQ. The CDR3 consists of 15 residues. The V gene lost 2 bases and the J gene lost 0 bases, with 7 bases spanning the gap. The CDR3 nucleotides are TGTGCCAGCAGCCAAAGACAGCCAACTAATGAAAAACTGTTTTTT. Translation: CASSQRQPTNEKLFF.

The chain couples TRBV12-3 or TRBV12-4 to TRBJ2-2, with D perhaps TRBD1 or TRBD2 (5 bases each). The CDR3 is 13 amino acids. V gave up 11 bases and J gave up 2 bases, with 12 bases separating them. CDR3 region: CAGRDGNTGELFF. Here the CDR3 DNA reads TGTGCCGGCCGGGACGGTAACACCGGGGAGCTGTTTTTT.

The chain links TRBV2 to TRBJ1-6; no clear D. Trimming cost V 6 bases and J 12 bases, with 18 bases left between them. CDR1 and CDR2 (germline): SNHLY, FYNNEI. This CDR3 comprises 14 residues. CDR3 coding DNA: TGTGCCAGCAGGGATATTGCGAGTGTCCAACCCCTCCACTTT. Amino acid sequence: CASRDIASVQPLHF.

The chain combines TRBV21-1 with TRBJ2-7; TRBD2, the table's D call, lacks a check against the DNA. TRBV21-1 corresponds to a pseudogene. The CDR3 is 21 residues long. CDR3 bases: TGTGCCAGCATTTCCACCGAACCGGGACTAGCGGGAGGGCCCCAAAACTACGAGCAGTACTTC. The encoded protein is CASISTEPGLAGGPQNYEQYF.

This clone was counted a single time. This chain's CDR3 is CSVEGGTDTQYF. The CDR3 DNA reads as TGCAGCGTTGAGGGCGGCACAGATACGCAGTATTTT. The rearrangement joins TRBV29-1 to TRBJ2-3; D is ambiguous. Germline CDR1 and CDR2: SQVTM and ANQGSEA. The CDR3 totals 12 residues. V was shortened by 3 bases and J by 1 base, with 5 bases between the two germline ends.

The chain recombines TRBV5-8 with TRBJ2-2; a weak D match, TRBD1 (5 bases). CDR1 and CDR2 from the germline V gene are SGHTS and YDEGEE. V lost 4 bases to trimming and J lost 4 bases, with 14 bases between them. The CDR3 loop spans 15 amino acids. DNA of the CDR3: TGTGCCAGCAGCCCCAGGGTTATTGCCACCGGGGAGCTGTTTTTT. It translates to CASSPRVIATGELFF. Full variable domain (rest looked up from reference TRBV5-8 and TRBJ2-2): EAGVTQSPTHLIKTRGQQATLRCSPISGHTSVYWYQQALGLGLQFLLWYDEGEERNRGNFPPRFSGRQFPNYSSELNVNALELEDSALYLCASSPRVIATGELFFGEGSRLTVL.

In this sample, this clone turned up many times. The chain couples TRBV2 to TRBJ1-2, with D hard to call. CDR1 and CDR2 from the germline V gene are SNHLY and FYNNEI. This CDR3 has 16 residues. Trimming took 6 bases from V and 2 from J, leaving 19 bases between them. The CDR3 nucleotides are TGTGCCAGCAGCCTAAGCACAGCTAACAAAAACTATGGCTACACCTTC. Encoded protein: CASSLSTANKNYGYTF.

The chain uses TRBV6-5 and TRBJ1-1; D is uncertain. This CDR3 has 13 residues. Trimming took off 2 bases at V and 1 base at J, with 5 bases between the two ends. Germline CDR1 and CDR2: MNHEY and SVGAGI. The DNA of the CDR3 is TGTGCCAGCAGTTACGGCTCGAACACTGAAGCTTTCTTT. Residues: CASSYGSNTEAFF.

This chain uses TRBV18 with TRBJ1-2, with 7 bases fitting TRBD1. Germline V gene sequence: CDR1 KGHSH, CDR2 LQKENI. V was pared by 2 bases and J by 1 base, with 16 bases of the junction left unmatched. This CDR3 has 19 amino acids. CDR3 region: CASSPILLSGTASNYGYTF. Here the CDR3 DNA reads TGTGCCAGCTCACCAATCTTACTCTCCGGGACAGCTAGTAACTATGGCTACACCTTC.

The gene calls are TRBV15 and TRBJ1-6; 7 nucleotides align to TRBD1. The V and J ends lost 5 bases and 6 bases, in that order; junction bases with no gene match: 10. CDR1 is LNHNV, CDR2 YYDKDF, per germline (reference sequence). The CDR3 sequence is 16 residues long. CDR3 bases: TGTGCCACCAGCCCGGACAGGCCCGCTCTTAATTCACCCCTCCACTTT. The encoded protein is CATSPDRPALNSPLHF.

The V and J genes are TRBV2 and TRBJ1-2; D might be TRBD1 (5 bases). Germline V gene lookup returns CDR1 SNHLY and CDR2 FYNNEI. The CDR3 is 12 amino acids. Deletions cut 7 bases from V and 4 bases from J, with 10 bases between. In nucleotides, the CDR3 is TGTGCCAGCAACCCGACAGTCTATGGCTACACCTTC. This gives the protein CASNPTVYGYTF. Variable domain in full (rest from reference TRBV2 and TRBJ1-2): EPEVTQTPSHQVTQMGQEVILRCVPISNHLYFYWYRQILGQKVEFLVSFYNNEISEKSEIFDDQFSVERPDGSNFTLKIRSTKLEDSAMYFCASNPTVYGYTFGSGTRLTVV.

The chain is built from TRBV11-3 and TRBJ1-1; 8 bases match TRBD1. V lost 6 bases and J lost 6; bases outside the gene matches: 6. Germline V gene data show CDR1 as SGHNT and CDR2 as YENEEA. The CDR3 extends over 13 amino acids. The CDR3 DNA follows: TGTGCCAGCAGTGTACAGGGGGACGCTGAAGCTTTCTTT. Amino acid sequence: CASSVQGDAEAFF.

This clone is a singleton in its sample. The chain carries TRBV6-5 and TRBJ1-1, with D maybe TRBD1 (6 bases). This CDR3 comprises 14 residues. Germline-derived CDR1 and CDR2 are MNHEY and SVGAGI. Trimming left V 2 bases short and J 4 bases short, with 11 bases between. The CDR3 region has the DNA TGTGCCAGCAGTTACAGGGACACTGGCACTGAAGCTTTCTTT. Translation gives CASSYRDTGTEAFF.

The rearrangement joins TRBV10-3 to TRBJ1-4; the D is unclear. The CDR3 loop spans 14 amino acids. Germline V lookup: CDR1 ENHRY, CDR2 SYGVKD. The V gene lost 5 bases and the J gene lost 3 bases, with 10 bases spanning the gap. The CDR3 sequence is CAISREDSNEKLFF. CDR3 DNA: TGTGCCATCAGTAGAGAGGACTCTAATGAAAAACTGTTTTTT.

DNA for the CDR3: TGTGCGCGGACCGGGGCGATAGCCAAAAACATTCAGTACTTC. It yields the protein CARTGAIAKNIQYF. This sequence joins TRBV25-1 and TRBJ2-4; D is possibly TRBD1 or TRBD2 (5 bases each). CDR3 length equals 14 residues. CDR1 is MGHDK, CDR2 SYGVNS, per germline.

The CDR3: CASSTTGRSYEQYF. CDR3 coding DNA: TGTGCCAGCAGCACGACAGGGCGGTCCTACGAGCAGTACTTC. The chain employs TRBV25-1 and TRBJ2-7; 7 bases fit TRBD1. CDR1 and CDR2 (germline): MGHDK, SYGVNS. Germline trimming cut 6 bases from V and 1 base from J; bases unmatched to any gene: 6. This CDR3 is 14 amino acids long.